Presented here are 30 T cell receptor beta chains from one specimen sequenced in a study of identical twins. MiXCR, applied by TCRdb to the 5' RACE reads, yields one record per CDR3 protein. The sample has hundreds of thousands of distinct CDR3 sequences; 8.6% are singletons. These data are also associated with another study on yellow fever vaccine responses in identical twins.

What was sequenced was PBMCs. These receptors were taken from a young woman in good health.

V is TRBV27 and J is TRBJ2-7; D unresolved. There are 14 residues in the CDR3. Germline values: CDR1 MNHEY, CDR2 SMNVEV (reference sequence). V was clipped by 3 bases and J by 0 bases, with 9 bases between them. The CDR3 nucleotides read TGTGCCAGCAGTTTCGACACCTTCTCCTACGAGCAGTACTTC. Encoded protein: CASSFDTFSYEQYF.

In its sample, this clonotype was seen many times. This chain uses TRBV20-1 with TRBJ2-7; 11 positions agree with TRBD2. Germline assignment: CDR1 DFQATT and CDR2 SNEGSKA (reference sequence). CDR3 length equals 13 residues. V was clipped by 6 bases and J by 6 bases; unmatched bases: 7. The CDR3 region has the DNA TGCAGTGCCGAGGGGCTAGCGGGAGGCGAGCAGTACTTC. Its protein product is CSAEGLAGGEQYF.

This clonotype was seen repeatedly, ten times or more. The genes are TRBV20-1 and TRBJ2-2; D might be TRBD1 or TRBD2, each matching 5 bases. V lost 0 bases to trimming and J lost 6 bases, with 5 bases between them. The CDR3 length is 12 residues. The germline gives CDR1 DFQATT, CDR2 SNEGSKA (reference sequence). CDR3 bases: TGCAGTGCTAGAGAGGGGGCCGGGGAGCTGTTTTTT. As protein: CSAREGAGELFF.

This clonotype has more than one count but fewer than ten. The V gene is TRBV3-1, the J gene TRBJ1-4; D gene unclear. The CDR3 loop spans 13 amino acids. Germline V CDR1 and CDR2: LGHDT, YNNKEL (reference sequence). V lost 1 base to trimming and J lost 4 bases, with 4 bases between them. The CDR3, as DNA: TGTGCCAGCAGCCAAGGAAGTAATGAAAAACTGTTTTTT. Translating gives CASSQGSNEKLFF. Drawing the rest from reference TRBV3-1 and TRBJ1-4, the complete variable domain is DTAVSQTPKYLVTQMGNDKSIKCEQNLGHDTMYWYKQDSKKFLKIMFSYNNKELIINETVPNRFSPKSPDKAHLNLHINSLELGDSAVYFCASSQGSNEKLFFGSGTQLSVL.

The rearrangement uses TRBV4-3 and TRBJ1-1; D uncertain. The CDR3 is 14 amino acids. V lost 1 base and J lost 5, with 11 bases in between. In germline, CDR1 is LGHNA, CDR2 YSLEER. The CDR3 reads CASSQALGWTEAFF. As DNA, the CDR3 is TGCGCCAGCAGCCAAGCACTGGGTTGGACTGAAGCTTTCTTT.

The chain has TRBV11-2 and TRBJ2-1; D not resolved. This CDR3 region has 15 residues. With 0 bases removed from V and 6 bases from J, the gap between germline ends came to 12 bases. Germline V gene data show CDR1 as SGHAT and CDR2 as FQNNGV. For the CDR3, the DNA is TGTGCCAGCAGCTTAGATCTGGGCAGAAGCAATGAGCAGTTCTTC. Its translation: CASSLDLGRSNEQFF.

V and J are TRBV6-2 or TRBV6-3 and TRBJ2-7; 7 nucleotides align to TRBD2. V lost 4 bases to trimming and J lost 0 bases; unmatched junction nucleotides: 6. Looked up from germline, CDR1 is MNHEY and CDR2 is SVGEGT. The CDR3 loop spans 15 amino acids. CDR3 nucleotides: TGTGCCAGCAGTTTTAGGCGGGGGAGCTCCTACGAGCAGTACTTC. Translated: CASSFRRGSSYEQYF.

In regard to this clonotype: At one boundary the junction diverges from the germline segment, which might be a read error. The gene calls are TRBV4-3 and TRBJ2-7; D is unclear. There are 14 residues in the CDR3. Germline V gene data show CDR1 as LGHNA and CDR2 as YSLEER. CDR3 sequence: CASGQVHGNYEQYF. DNA for the CDR3: TGCGCCAGCGGCCAAGTTCATGGGAACTACGAGCAGTACTTC.

DNA for the CDR3: TGTGCCAGCACCGAATCGGGACAGGGCATCTACGAGCAGTACTTC. Translating gives CASTESGQGIYEQYF. The V gene is TRBV6-1, the J gene TRBJ2-7, with 9 positions matching TRBD1. Germline V gives CDR1 MNHNS, CDR2 SASEGT. After removal of 7 bases from V and 3 bases from J, the junction contained 10 bases not matched to a gene. The CDR3 extends over 15 amino acids.

This clonotype was picked up a small number of times. The chain has TRBV12-3 or TRBV12-4 and TRBJ2-7, with a weak D call TRBD1 (6 bases). CDR3 size: 13 residues. Trimming stripped 6 bases from V and 10 bases from J, with 19 bases between. CDR3 coding DNA: TGTGCCAGCAGCACCCGACAGGACTTAACACAGTACTTC. It translates to CASSTRQDLTQYF.

This rearrangement joins TRBV28 to TRBJ1-2; perhaps TRBD1 as D (5 bases). The CDR3 extends over 12 amino acids. V was trimmed by 7 bases and J by 4 bases, leaving 10 bases between them. In germline, CDR1 is MDHEN, CDR2 SYDVKM. This chain's CDR3 is CASKDKTYGYTF. Written as DNA, the CDR3 is TGTGCCAGCAAGGACAAAACCTATGGCTACACCTTC.

This clonotype was counted at least ten times. The chain has TRBV6-1 and TRBJ2-1, with D maybe TRBD1 (5 bases). Trimming removed 6 bases at V and 5 bases at J, with 14 bases between. CDR3 length: 14 amino acids. Germline V lookup: CDR1 MNHNS, CDR2 SASEGT. CDR3 nucleotides: TGTGCCAGCAGCAGAAAGACAGAAGACAATGAGCAGTTCTTC. Translating it yields CASSRKTEDNEQFF.

Many counts were recorded for this clonotype. The CDR3 spells CASTQEHRGGTGELFF. In DNA, the CDR3 is TGCGCCAGCACCCAAGAACACAGGGGCGGCACCGGGGAGCTGTTTTTT. The rearrangement uses TRBV5-1 and TRBJ2-2, with 7 bases fitting TRBD1. This CDR3 is built from 16 residues. Looked up from germline, CDR1 is SGHRS and CDR2 is YFSETQ. With 6 bases clipped from V and 4 bases from J, the junction kept 12 bases outside the gene matches.

V usage is TRBV2 and J usage is TRBJ1-1; no clear D. V lost 1 base and J lost 1, with 19 bases in between. CDR3 length: 18 residues. Germline V gene lookup returns CDR1 SNHLY and CDR2 FYNNEI. The CDR3 sequence is CASSEDLVVGMGNTEAFF. The CDR3 DNA is TGTGCCAGCAGTGAAGATCTCGTGGTAGGGATGGGGAACACTGAAGCTTTCTTT.

This clonotype was counted many times. The V gene is TRBV20-1, the J gene TRBJ1-6; no reliable D call. The CDR3 runs to 14 residues. The V end lost 6 bases, the J end lost 0 bases, and 9 bases lay between the germline ends. From germline, CDR1 is DFQATT and CDR2 SNEGSKA (reference sequence). This CDR3 is CSAIRSSYNSPLHF. The CDR3 DNA follows: TGCAGTGCAATAAGGAGCTCCTATAATTCACCCCTCCACTTT.

This clonotype was recorded a few times. The chain has TRBV12-3 or TRBV12-4 and TRBJ2-3, with 13 bases fitting TRBD2. This CDR3 is 18 amino acids long. V dropped 2 bases and J dropped 4; count of bases not matched to a gene: 9. The CDR3 DNA follows: TGTGCCAGCAGTTTATCCTCACTAGCGGGAGGGTCCCCAGATACGCAGTATTTT. Translated, it gives CASSLSSLAGGSPDTQYF.

The table lists this clonotype with a few counts. This chain joins TRBV28 and TRBJ2-2, with TRBD1 as a possible D gene (5 bases). CDR3 length: 13 residues. The germline gives CDR1 MDHEN, CDR2 SYDVKM. The germline V and J ends were trimmed by 11 bases and 3 bases, with 13 bases remaining between them. CDR3 bases: TGTGCCGTAGGGCAGGGCGACACCGGGGAGCTGTTTTTT. This sequence encodes CAVGQGDTGELFF.

The genes are TRBV5-1 and TRBJ2-1; 13 bases match TRBD2. Germline-derived CDR1 and CDR2 are SGHRS and YFSETQ. The V segment lost 2 bases and the J segment 2 bases; nucleotides outside the gene matches: 1. The CDR3 contains 16 residues. CDR3 DNA sequence: TGCGCCAGCAGCTTCGGACTAGCGGGAGCCTACAATGAGCAGTTCTTC. Amino acid sequence: CASSFGLAGAYNEQFF.

The genes are TRBV5-1 and TRBJ2-5; D is unresolved. CDR1 is SGHRS and CDR2 is YFSETQ in the germline V gene. Between the trimmed V and J ends, which lost 4 bases and 2 bases, there was a span of 15 bases. This CDR3 region has 15 residues. The CDR3 spells CASSPSLLGQETQYF. CDR3 DNA: TGCGCCAGCAGCCCGTCGTTGTTAGGACAAGAGACCCAGTACTTC.

The rearrangement links TRBV7-8 to TRBJ2-2; TRBD1 matches 7 bases. The CDR3 length is 16 residues. Germline V gene data show CDR1 as SGHVS and CDR2 as FQNEAQ. V lost 5 bases, J lost 6 bases, and 12 bases stayed unmatched. CDR3 sequence (DNA): TGTGCCAGCAGCACCCGCGAGGGGGCGATGCCCGGGGAGCTGTTTTTT. This gives the protein CASSTREGAMPGELFF.

CDR3 residues: CASSLLHGGQSTDTQYF. DNA for the CDR3: TGTGCCAGCAGCTTACTCCATGGCGGGCAGAGCACAGATACGCAGTATTTT. V is TRBV7-8 and J is TRBJ2-3; D perhaps matches TRBD2 (5 bases). V was cut by 2 bases and J by 0 bases, with 15 bases left in between. This CDR3 contains 17 residues. The germline CDR1 and CDR2 sequences are SGHVS and FQNEAQ. The entire variable domain, with the rest obtained from reference TRBV7-8 and TRBJ2-3, is as follows: GAGVSQSPRYKVAKRGQDVALRCDPISGHVSLFWYQQALGQGPEFLTYFQNEAQLDKSGLPSDRFFAERPEGSVSTLKIQRTQQEDSAVYLCASSLLHGGQSTDTQYFGPGTRLTVL.

The CDR3 DNA sequence: TGTGCCAGCACGCGGCGGGAAAGCTCCTACGAGCAGTACTTC. Its translation is CASTRRESSYEQYF. The V and J genes are TRBV2 and TRBJ2-7; D is possibly TRBD2 (6 bases). CDR1 SNHLY and CDR2 FYNNEI come from the germline V gene. Trimming removed 7 bases at V and 0 bases at J, with 13 bases between. This CDR3 has 14 residues.

This clonotype has a count of ten or more. The chain couples TRBV29-1 to TRBJ2-7, with D possibly TRBD2 on 6 matching bases. Per germline, CDR1 SQVTM and CDR2 ANQGSEA. V was trimmed by 7 bases and J by 0 bases, leaving 13 bases between them. This CDR3 is 13 amino acids long. CDR3 nucleotides: TGCAGCGCCCGACTAGATATCTCCTACGAGCAGTACTTC. Translating gives CSARLDISYEQYF.

The chain carries TRBV6-2 or TRBV6-3 and TRBJ2-1; TRBD2 matches at 11 bases. The CDR3 extends over 22 amino acids. V dropped 2 bases and J dropped 0; count of bases not matched to a gene: 18. Germline lookup yields CDR1 MNHEY and CDR2 SVGEGT. For the CDR3, the DNA is TGTGCCAGCAGTTACGGATATAGCGGGAGGGCCGTCCCGACTGGCTCCTACAATGAGCAGTTCTTC. Amino acid sequence: CASSYGYSGRAVPTGSYNEQFF.

The CDR3 bases are TGTGCCAGCAGCCTCTCCGGGGTAGCGACATACTTATACAATGAGCAGTTCTTC. It encodes CASSLSGVATYLYNEQFF. V is TRBV11-2 and J is TRBJ2-1; tentative D call: TRBD2 (5 bases). Germline CDR1 reads SGHAT; CDR2 reads FQNNGV. The CDR3 spans 18 residues. With 5 bases removed from V and 4 bases from J, the gap between germline ends came to 24 bases.

This clonotype was recorded many times. The chain recombines TRBV7-9 with TRBJ2-2; D unclear. The CDR3 has 15 amino acids. Germline V gives CDR1 SEHNR, CDR2 FQNEAQ (reference sequence). V was pared by 5 bases and J by 0 bases, with 10 bases between. CDR3 in DNA: TGTGCCAGCAGCCTGGGCAGGTCGAACACCGGGGAGCTGTTTTTT. Its translation is CASSLGRSNTGELFF.

This clonotype was counted at least ten times. This CDR3 reads CASTPGGVNNQPQHF. CDR3 coding DNA: TGTGCCAGCACCCCCGGTGGGGTGAACAATCAGCCCCAGCATTTT. The chain couples TRBV12-3 or TRBV12-4 to TRBJ1-5; D uncertain. Trimming removed 7 bases from V and 3 bases from J, with 16 bases in between. CDR3 size: 15 residues.

The table lists this clonotype with a few counts. The rearrangement links TRBV12-5 to TRBJ2-5; weak D call: TRBD2 (5 bases). The germline CDR1 and CDR2 sequences are LGHNT and FRNRAP. This CDR3 comprises 15 residues. With 0 bases removed from V and 5 bases from J, the gap between germline ends came to 13 bases. The CDR3 nucleotides read TGTGCTAGTGGTTTGGTACGAGAGGGTGCGGAGACCCAGTACTTC. This translates into CASGLVREGAETQYF.

This CDR3 reads CAITNRGTNTGELFF. In nucleotides, the CDR3 is TGTGCCATCACTAACAGGGGGACGAACACCGGGGAGCTGTTTTTT. The V gene is TRBV10-3, the J gene TRBJ2-2; 8 nucleotides agree with TRBD1. The CDR3 loop spans 15 amino acids. The junction had 4 bases not matched to a gene; V was cut back by 7 bases and J by 0 bases. CDR1 is ENHRY, CDR2 SYGVKD, per germline.

This clonotype was detected a few times. J is TRBJ2-7 and V is TRBV15; tentative D call: TRBD1 (5 bases). Germline V gene lookup returns CDR1 LNHNV and CDR2 YYDKDF (reference sequence). The length of the CDR3 is 16 residues. V was trimmed by 1 base and J by 1 base, leaving 14 bases between them. CDR3 protein: CATSRVVGVSSYEQYF. The CDR3 coding sequence is TGTGCCACCAGCAGAGTGGTAGGGGTTTCTTCCTACGAGCAGTACTTC.